This is a list of T cell receptor beta chains from one sample in a study of pediatric ulcerative colitis. Only in-frame clones appear in the TCRdb table, and some are missing; sequencing was by immunoSEQ multiplex PCR. Here the sample spans roughly 64,000 clones, roughly nine tenths being singletons. The sequencing input was blood. These receptors were taken from a boy aged 5-17 years with severe ulcerative colitis. Both conserved end residues are part of each CDR3. A D gene is named only where the DNA matches it firmly. Clone size is shown for a subset of rows, as once, few, many or a class of expanded clone.

clone_size	j_call	d_call	v_call	cdr3_length	cdr3_aa	cdr3_nt
.	TRBJ2-3	.	TRBV5-4	15	CASSRSTGSTDTQYF	TGTGCCAGCAGTCGCTCGACTGGGAGCACAGATACGCAGTATTTT
.	TRBJ2-1	.	TRBV6-5	12	CASSYRADEQFF	TGTGCCAGCAGTTACCGGGCGGATGAGCAGTTCTTC
.	TRBJ2-1	.	TRBV6-5	13	CASSYVGSTEQFF	TGTGCCAGCAGTTACGTCGGGAGTACTGAGCAGTTCTTC
.	TRBJ2-1	.	TRBV5-1	13	CASSVFGGNEQFF	TGCGCCAGCAGCGTGTTCGGGGGCAATGAGCAGTTCTTC
.	TRBJ2-1	.	TRBV15	16	CATSRAKLSSYNEQFF	TGTGCCACCAGCAGAGCCAAATTGAGCTCCTACAATGAGCAGTTCTTC
.	TRBJ2-5	TRBD2	TRBV18	17	CASSFGLAETPQETQYF	TGTGCCAGCTCATTCGGACTAGCGGAGACACCCCAAGAGACCCAGTACTTC
.	TRBJ1-1	TRBD1	TRBV30	13	CAWNRGMNTEAFF	TGTGCCTGGAACAGGGGGATGAACACTGAAGCTTTCTTT
.	TRBJ2-2	.	TRBV10-3	13	CAIPSEYGGELFF	TGTGCCATCCCTTCGGAGTACGGCGGGGAGCTGTTTTTT
many	TRBJ2-1	.	TRBV6-5	14	CASRTGGTYNEQFF	TGTGCCAGCAGGACCGGGGGTACCTACAATGAGCAGTTCTTC
.	TRBJ1-2	.	TRBV11-2	14	CASSLDGGRDGYTF	TGTGCCAGCAGCTTAGATGGGGGGCGGGATGGCTACACCTTC
.	TRBJ2-1	TRBD2	TRBV10-3	17	CAISPTSGRPSYNEQFF	TGTGCCATCAGCCCCACTAGCGGACGACCCTCCTACAATGAGCAGTTCTTC
.	TRBJ1-1	.	TRBV27	12	CASMGGTREAFF	TGTGCCAGCATGGGCGGGACAAGGGAAGCTTTCTTT
.	TRBJ2-1	TRBD2	TRBV10-1	16	CASSESRGRAKHEQFF	TGCGCCAGCAGTGAGTCTCGCGGGAGGGCCAAACATGAGCAGTTCTTC
.	TRBJ2-5	.	TRBV27	11	CASSDRETQYF	TGTGCCAGCAGCGACCGAGAGACCCAGTACTTC
.	TRBJ1-3	TRBD1	TRBV19	15	CATSPVGQGGNTIYF	TGTGCCACATCTCCGGTGGGACAGGGGGGAAACACCATATATTTT
.	TRBJ1-1	TRBD1	TRBV7-9	13	CASSLVGTDEAFF	TGTGCCAGCAGCTTAGTAGGGACAGATGAAGCTTTCTTT
.	TRBJ2-1	.	TRBV4-2	12	CASSLTSDEQFF	TGTGCCAGCAGTCTCACCTCCGATGAGCAGTTCTTC
once	TRBJ2-7	.	TRBV27	14	CASSSQGQGYEQYF	TGTGCCAGCAGTTCACAGGGCCAGGGCTACGAGCAGTACTTC
.	TRBJ2-5	.	TRBV7-7	13	CASSFGLEETQYF	TGTGCTAGCAGCTTTGGACTGGAAGAGACCCAGTACTTC
.	TRBJ2-3	TRBD2	TRBV9	15	CASSSSGSVADTQYF	TGTGCCAGCAGCTCTAGCGGGAGTGTCGCAGATACGCAGTATTTT
.	TRBJ2-1	.	TRBV7-9	12	CASSLMGAEQFF	TGTGCCAGCAGCTTAATGGGGGCTGAGCAGTTCTTC
.	TRBJ2-5	.	TRBV9	13	CASSVVWGETQYF	TGTGCCAGCAGCGTAGTATGGGGAGAGACCCAGTACTTC
.	TRBJ1-6	.	TRBV5-4	14	CASSLMDSNSPLHF	TGTGCCAGCAGCTTGATGGACAGTAATTCACCCCTCCACTTT
.	TRBJ2-1	.	TRBV27	13	CASSLTEGNEQFF	TGTGCCAGCAGTTTAACAGAGGGGAATGAGCAGTTCTTC
.	TRBJ2-7	TRBD1	TRBV7-2	13	CASSWGQEYEQYF	TGTGCCAGCAGCTGGGGACAGGAGTACGAGCAGTACTTC
.	TRBJ2-1	.	TRBV5-4	16	CASSLTLSGAYNEQFF	TGTGCCAGCAGCTTGACGCTTTCGGGAGCCTACAATGAGCAGTTCTTC
.	TRBJ1-5	.	TRBV27	12	CASSPTDQPQHF	TGTGCCAGCAGTCCGACAGATCAGCCCCAGCATTTT
.	TRBJ2-3	.	TRBV18	17	CASSQGDSLEPRDTQYF	TGTGCCAGCTCCCAGGGGGACTCCCTTGAGCCCAGAGATACGCAGTATTTT
few	TRBJ1-2	.	TRBV5-1	13	CASSLMQAYGYTF	TGCGCCAGCAGCTTGATGCAGGCCTATGGCTACACCTTC
.	TRBJ2-7	TRBD1	TRBV5-4	14	CASSSWTGVDEQYF	TGTGCCAGCAGCTCCTGGACAGGGGTCGACGAGCAGTACTTC
once	TRBJ2-7	.	TRBV6-5	13	CASSYSTVSEQYF	TGTGCCAGCAGTTACTCGACGGTAAGCGAGCAGTACTTC
.	TRBJ2-1	TRBD2	TRBV29-1	15	CSAGSGTTTHNEQFF	TGCAGCGCCGGATCCGGGACTACCACTCACAATGAGCAGTTCTTC
.	TRBJ2-5	.	TRBV5-1	14	CASSLERTRETQYF	TGCGCCAGCAGCTTGGAGCGGACCCGGGAGACCCAGTACTTC
once	TRBJ2-5	TRBD2	TRBV6-5	14	CASSLLAGVETQYF	TGTGCCAGCAGCCTCCTAGCGGGAGTAGAGACCCAGTACTTC
.	TRBJ2-1	TRBD2	TRBV18	15	CASSPPAGVDNEQFF	TGTGCCAGCTCACCACCGGCGGGAGTCGACAATGAGCAGTTCTTC
.	TRBJ1-3	.	TRBV5-1	16	CASSLGGLSSGNTIYF	TGCGCCAGCAGCTTAGGGGGACTCAGCTCTGGAAACACCATATATTTT
.	TRBJ2-5	.	TRBV18	12	CASSQDRETQYF	TGTGCCAGCTCACAAGATAGGGAGACCCAGTACTTC
.	TRBJ2-7	.	TRBV2	14	CASSEITGTYEQYF	TGTGCCAGCAGTGAGATTACAGGGACCTACGAGCAGTACTTC
.	TRBJ2-2	.	TRBV4-2	15	CASSQRGTNTGELFF	TGTGCCAGCAGCCAACGCGGGACGAACACCGGGGAGCTGTTTTTT
.	TRBJ1-1	.	TRBV6-5	14	CASSYSLGDTEAFF	TGTGCCAGCAGTTACTCGTTGGGGGACACTGAAGCTTTCTTT
.	TRBJ2-5	.	TRBV19	13	CASSFGGSETQYF	TGTGCCAGTAGTTTCGGAGGGTCAGAGACCCAGTACTTC
.	TRBJ2-5	.	TRBV4-3	15	CASSQGSQGPETQYF	TGCGCCAGCAGCCAAGGTTCGCAGGGACCAGAGACCCAGTACTTC
.	TRBJ2-7	TRBD2	TRBV10-3	13	CAISSSGSYEQYF	TGTGCCATCAGTAGTAGCGGGAGCTACGAGCAGTACTTC
.	TRBJ2-6	.	TRBV25-1	13	CASTTTGANVLTF	TGTGCCAGCACTACCACTGGGGCCAACGTCCTGACTTTC
.	TRBJ1-3	.	TRBV5-1	16	CASSLGSGGSGNTIYF	TGCGCCAGCAGCTTGGGATCGGGGGGCTCTGGAAACACCATATATTTT
.	TRBJ2-2	.	TRBV7-9	14	CAAPPWESGGELFF	TGTGCCGCGCCCCCGTGGGAGTCGGGCGGGGAGCTGTTTTTT
.	TRBJ2-1	TRBD2	TRBV7-3	23	CASSLSFATGAGGTSGVYNEQFF	TGTGCCAGCAGCTTAAGTTTTGCCACAGGGGCCGGCGGGACTAGCGGGGTTTACAATGAGCAGTTCTTC
.	TRBJ1-1	.	TRBV5-1	14	CASSLGGVYTEAFF	TGCGCCAGCAGCTTGGGAGGGGTTTACACTGAAGCTTTCTTT
once	TRBJ1-1	.	TRBV7-9	18	CASNYFVGETTWNTEAFF	TGTGCCAGCAACTACTTCGTAGGAGAGACGACGTGGAACACTGAAGCTTTCTTT